This TCR beta chain was captured by sequencing in a study of blood T cell repertoires in COVID-19. The repertoire was sequenced with immunoSEQ multiplex PCR; TCRdb's copy has only in-frame clones and lacks some. The profile shows roughly 330,000 clones, roughly 86% of them singletons. V was shortened by 3 bases and J by 4 bases, with 6 bases between the two germline ends. Germline assignment: CDR1 MDHEN and CDR2 SYDVKM. CDR3 length: 13 amino acids. The receptor's source is a woman aged 25 to 39 who had recovered from COVID-19. Sample: PBMCs or T cells enriched from blood (not recorded which). The rearrangement uses TRBV28 and TRBJ2-2; no clear D gene. This CDR3 is CASSLSGTGELFF. CDR3 nucleotides: TGTGCCAGCAGTTTGTCGGGCACCGGGGAGCTGTTTTTT.